Here is one TCR beta chain with its context. As yet, its antigen is unknown. This record comes from a study of CD8+ T cells in alopecia areata. Study observations and caveats: Significant decreases in scalp clonality and expanded CD8+ clones followed tofacitinib treatment. Persistence during tofacitinib was seen for many expanded lesional clones in scalp and blood.

Isolated RNA was reverse transcribed into cDNA used as the sequencing template. Method: immunoSEQ multiplex PCR; TCRdb's copy keeps in-frame clones and lacks some. The sample lists some 110,000 clones; 58% were seen once. The CDR3 is 11 residues long. Trimming left V 2 bases short and J 8 bases short, with 6 bases between. Germline V gene data show CDR1 as MGHDK and CDR2 as SYGVNS. Regarding treatment: oral pan-JAK inhibitor, 5-10 mg twice daily. Peripheral blood and lesional scalp punch biopsies were taken from alopecia areata patients. Sorting of PBMCs yielded the CD4+ and CD8+ T cells. The sequencing used CD8+ T cells sorted from blood, collected at week 4, from a patient treated with tofacitinib. The sequence derives from a human donor with alopecia areata. The rearrangement links TRBV25-1 to TRBJ1-2; D is unclear. The CDR3 DNA sequence: TGTGCCAGCAGTGAAAGTTGGGGCTACACCTTC. This encodes CASSESWGYTF.